This T cell receptor (beta chain) was identified in a study of T cells in Graves' hyperthyroidism and ophthalmopathy. Source material for PBMCs was about 10 ml fresh peripheral blood. Study-wide results and caveats: Peripheral blood also featured most of the thyroid clonotypes expanded above 0.001. Separating ophthalmopathy from stable hyperthyroidism was achieved by a 13 V-J model.

This clonotype was observed a few times. As yet, its antigen is unknown. The V gene's germline CDR1 is MNHNS and CDR2 SASEGT. CDR3 size: 14 residues. Trimming removed 8 bases from V and 4 bases from J, with 17 bases in between. RNA transcripts yielded amplified TCR beta CDR3 regions. First-round RT-PCR of the TCR CDR3 relied on the HTBI primer set. TCRdb fed the multiplex PCR reads into MiXCR, producing one record per CDR3 protein. The sample contains fewer than 650,000 distinct CDR3 sequences, approximately 13% of which appear only once. This sequence originates from a woman aged 25-40 years with Graves' hyperthyroidism that later progressed to Graves' ophthalmopathy. The specimen sequenced was blood. The rearrangement uses TRBV6-1 and TRBJ1-2; D uncertain. The DNA for the CDR3 is TGTGCCAGCCTGGAGAGCTACGCGGCCTATGGCTACACCTTC. Its protein product is CASLESYAAYGYTF.